The present entry profiles one T cell receptor beta chain with its context. Its antigen is not known. Trimming removed 5 bases from V and 3 bases from J; junction bases left unmatched: 6. Looked up from germline, CDR1 is MNHEY and CDR2 is SVGAGI. The CDR3 is 15 amino acids. Assay used: immunoSEQ multiplex PCR; TCRdb lists only in-frame clones, some missing. The sample includes over 50,000 clones, 88% of them seen just once. This sample was taken from a study of OX40 agonist ivuxolimab in advanced cancers. Study summary: Patients undergoing dose escalation presented with hepatocellular carcinoma, melanoma, renal cell or head and neck cancer.

Samples were taken at baseline and on day 1 of cycles 4 and 7. Study findings and constraints: Determination of antigen specificity was not performed for the expanded peripheral T cells.

The sequence was obtained from an adult with an advanced solid tumor such as melanoma, head and neck, liver or kidney cancer. The genes are TRBV6-5 and TRBJ2-3; TRBD1 aligns across 9 bases. The sequences come from CD4+ or CD8+ T cells sorted from blood, collected in a trial of the OX40 agonist ivuxolimab. The CDR3 DNA reads TGTGCCAGCAGTAGTGGACAGGGGAGGACAGATACGCAGTATTTT. This translates into CASSSGQGRTDTQYF.